The rows below give T cell receptor beta chains drawn from one sample of a study of PD-1 blockade in mismatch repair-deficient tumors. TCRdb's copy holds only in-frame clones and misses some; the assay was immunoSEQ multiplex PCR. The sample records some 66,000 clones, about 87% being singletons. The sample was peripheral blood, taken 52 weeks after starting pembrolizumab. The receptors stem from an adult with mismatch repair-deficient cancer. CDR3s include the opening cysteine and the closing phenylalanine or tryptophan. D genes are given only for firm matches. For some rows the clone size is stated as once, few or many, or as a class when expanded; others skip it.

V gene,D gene,J gene,clone size,CDR3 protein,CDR3 DNA
TRBV7-9,NA,TRBJ2-3,NA,CASSPPVGFADTQYF,TGTGCCAGCAGCCCTCCCGTGGGGTTCGCAGATACGCAGTATTTT
TRBV5-1,NA,TRBJ1-1,NA,CASSLGGHPNTEAFF,TGCGCCAGCAGCTTGGGCGGTCACCCGAACACTGAAGCTTTCTTT
TRBV4-1,NA,TRBJ2-5,NA,CASSPTPFNGGGAETQYF,TGCGCCAGCAGCCCCACCCCCTTCAACGGAGGGGGCGCGGAGACCCAGTACTTC
TRBV9,TRBD2,TRBJ2-2,NA,CASSVELAVDLNTGELFF,TGTGCCAGCAGCGTAGAACTAGCGGTCGATTTGAACACCGGGGAGCTGTTTTTT
TRBV30,NA,TRBJ1-4,few,CAWGGDGNEKLFF,TGTGCCTGGGGTGGGGACGGGAATGAAAAACTGTTTTTT
TRBV11-2,NA,TRBJ1-2,NA,CASSLDARVYGYTF,TGTGCCAGCAGCTTAGACGCCAGGGTATATGGCTACACCTTC
TRBV4-2,NA,TRBJ2-5,NA,CASSQERNQETQYF,TGTGCCAGCAGCCAAGAGAGAAATCAAGAGACCCAGTACTTC
TRBV6-6,NA,TRBJ2-1,once,CASSYRVVSYNEQFF,TGTGCCAGCAGTTACAGGGTTGTATCCTACAATGAGCAGTTCTTC
TRBV14,NA,TRBJ1-2,once,CASSQFLGPNYGYTF,TGTGCCAGCAGCCAATTCTTGGGACCTAACTATGGCTACACCTTC
TRBV27,NA,TRBJ2-7,NA,CASKGRGYEQYF,TGTGCCAGCAAGGGCAGGGGTTACGAGCAGTACTTC
TRBV5-1,NA,TRBJ2-7,few,CASSSGQIYTYEQYF,TGCGCCAGCAGCTCAGGACAAATCTACACCTACGAGCAGTACTTC
TRBV9,NA,TRBJ2-1,NA,CASSPYTGQGGGNEQFF,TGTGCCAGCAGCCCATACACTGGGCAGGGGGGTGGGAATGAGCAGTTCTTC
TRBV11-1,NA,TRBJ2-7,few,CASSPETGDYEQYF,TGTGCCAGCAGCCCCGAGACAGGAGACTACGAGCAGTACTTC
TRBV9,TRBD1,TRBJ2-1,NA,CASSVGDRGAINEQFF,TGTGCCAGCAGCGTAGGGGACAGGGGCGCAATCAATGAGCAGTTCTTC
TRBV7-6,TRBD1,TRBJ2-1,NA,CASSLAGTAEQFF,TGTGCCAGCAGCTTAGCGGGGACAGCTGAGCAGTTCTTC
TRBV9,TRBD2,TRBJ2-7,NA,CASSPGSSGSIYEQYF,TGTGCCAGCAGCCCAGGCAGTAGCGGGAGTATCTACGAGCAGTACTTC
TRBV29-1,TRBD1,TRBJ2-7,once,CSVETGQGAGEQYF,TGCAGCGTTGAAACGGGACAGGGGGCGGGGGAGCAGTACTTC
TRBV4-3,TRBD1,TRBJ2-7,NA,CASSRDRGLFPYF,TGCGCCAGCAGCCGGGACAGGGGGCTATTCCCGTACTTC
TRBV27,NA,TRBJ2-6,NA,CASSSLGKSGANVLTF,TGTGCCAGCAGTTCTCTTGGGAAGTCTGGGGCCAACGTCCTGACTTTC
TRBV11-2,NA,TRBJ2-7,NA,CASSLAPRLEQYF,TGTGCCAGCAGCTTAGCGCCTAGGCTCGAGCAGTACTTC